This T cell receptor beta chain was recovered during a study of technical replicates of blood from a handful of donors. Some clones are missing from TCRdb's copy, which holds only in-frame ones; the method was immunoSEQ multiplex PCR. The data show tens of thousands of clones, with about 90% seen just once and approximately 0.27% held by the top ten. Germline V gives CDR1 LGHNA, CDR2 YNFKEQ. The length of the CDR3 is 15 residues. V gave up 0 bases and J gave up 7 bases; unmatched junction bases: 6. The source material was T cells isolated from PBMCs. The chain has TRBV4-2 and TRBJ1-3, with TRBD1 matching over 7 bases. The source is a human donor in good health. The CDR3 bases are TGTGCCAGCAGCCAAGAGGGGACAGTGGTTAACACCATATATTTT. Its protein is CASSQEGTVVNTIYF.